This T cell receptor (beta chain) was identified in a study of blood T cells in healthy people across ages. Primers used in a second PCR of roughly 6 to 11 cycles were a sample-barcoded 5' primer and a J-beta primer mix. TCRdb ran MiXCR on the 5' RACE reads and lists one entry per CDR3 protein. The sample lists 650,000 to 950,000 distinct CDR3 sequences; approximately 44% were seen once. Healthy Caucasians from Russia aged roughly 6 to 90 served as donors. V lost 11 bases and J lost 3, with 14 bases in between. CDR3 length equals 12 residues. The TCR sequence derives from a man aged 55 to 69 in good health. The chain carries TRBV12-3 or TRBV12-4 and TRBJ2-7; no clear D gene. Sample: blood. The CDR3 region has the DNA TGTGCCTCTTCCCCAGAATACTACGAGCAGTACTTC. Protein: CASSPEYYEQYF.